This TCR beta chain is from a study of T cells expressing NK-cell markers. Study-wide background: Sorted T-cell subsets CD3+CD56+NKG2C+, CD3+CD56+NKG2C- and CD3+CD56-NKG2C+ were TCR beta-sequenced. There were seven HCMV-seropositive donors and one seronegative donor among the eight sequenced.

As regards this clonotype: The target antigen is unknown.

There are 15 residues in the CDR3. Broader study findings: One observes that, in a handful of donors, these clonotypes were also the leading ones within the CD3+CD56-NKG2C+ fraction. Dominant NKG2C+ clonotypes made up roughly 1.0-7.5% of CD8+ T cells in over five donors.

Reanalyzing the 5' RACE reads, TCRdb keeps one entry per CDR3 protein, without DNA. The sample data list roughly 420,000 distinct CDR3 sequences. Sequenced sample: blood T cells: a sorted CD56 or NKG2C T cell subset, CD4+ or CD8+ T cells, or bulk PBMC T cells (not recorded which). The TCR sequence derives from a woman aged 18 to 69 in good health. The chain is built from TRBV12-3 or TRBV12-4 and TRBJ2-2; TCRdb selects TRBD1, and the lack of DNA leaves this call unchecked. This CDR3 is CASSPTGISTGELFF.